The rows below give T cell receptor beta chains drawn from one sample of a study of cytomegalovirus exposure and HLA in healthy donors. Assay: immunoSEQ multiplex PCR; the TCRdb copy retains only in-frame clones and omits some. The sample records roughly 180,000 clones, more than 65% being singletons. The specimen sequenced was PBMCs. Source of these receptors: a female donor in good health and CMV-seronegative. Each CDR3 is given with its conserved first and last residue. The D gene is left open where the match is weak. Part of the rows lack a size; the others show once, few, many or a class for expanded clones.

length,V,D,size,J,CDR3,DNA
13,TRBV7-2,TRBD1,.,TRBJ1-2,CASSSRQGDGYTF,TGTGCCAGCAGCTCACGTCAGGGGGATGGCTACACCTTC
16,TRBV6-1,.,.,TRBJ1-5,CASSVLGAGGNQPQHF,TGTGCCAGCAGTGTGTTGGGGGCTGGTGGCAATCAGCCCCAGCATTTT
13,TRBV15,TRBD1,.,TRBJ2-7,CATSRDRGREQYF,TGTGCCACCAGCAGAGACAGGGGGCGAGAGCAGTACTTC
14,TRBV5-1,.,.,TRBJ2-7,CASSLEVGDGEQYF,TGCGCCAGCAGCTTGGAAGTAGGAGACGGAGAGCAGTACTTC
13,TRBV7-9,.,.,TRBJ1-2,CASSLPGLYGYTF,TGTGCCAGCAGCTTGCCGGGACTCTATGGCTACACCTTC
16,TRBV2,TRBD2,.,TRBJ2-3,CASSSPSGGATDTQYF,TGTGCCAGCAGTTCCCCTAGCGGGGGGGCCACAGATACGCAGTATTTT
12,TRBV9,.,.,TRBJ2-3,CASSQGTDTQYF,TGTGCCAGCAGCCAGGGAACAGATACGCAGTATTTT
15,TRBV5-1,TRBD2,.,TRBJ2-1,CASSSGLAGYNEQFF,TGCGCCAGCAGCTCCGGACTAGCGGGGTACAATGAGCAGTTCTTC
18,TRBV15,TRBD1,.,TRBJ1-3,CATSRERGTGYGGNTIYF,TGTGCCACCAGCAGAGAGAGGGGGACAGGCTACGGTGGAAACACCATATATTTT
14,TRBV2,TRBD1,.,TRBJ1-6,CASSEVRGRSPLHF,TGTGCCAGCAGTGAAGTGAGGGGGCGTTCACCCCTCCACTTT
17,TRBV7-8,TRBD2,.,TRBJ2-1,CASSFRLGGSGNNEQFF,TGTGCCAGCAGCTTCCGCCTGGGCGGGAGCGGTAACAATGAGCAGTTCTTC
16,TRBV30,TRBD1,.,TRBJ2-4,CAWSAPDRENKNIQYF,TGTGCCTGGAGTGCCCCGGACAGGGAAAACAAAAACATTCAGTACTTC
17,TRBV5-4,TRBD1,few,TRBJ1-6,CASSLSSGDRGNSPLHF,TGTGCCAGCAGCTTGAGCTCGGGGGACAGGGGTAATTCACCCCTCCACTTT
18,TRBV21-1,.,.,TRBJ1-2,CASSKGSGGFNPPSGYTF,TGTGCCAGCAGCAAAGGTTCGGGGGGTTTCAACCCTCCTAGTGGCTACACCTTC
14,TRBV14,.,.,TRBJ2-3,CASSQLQYTDTQYF,TGTGCCAGCAGCCAACTCCAGTACACAGATACGCAGTATTTT
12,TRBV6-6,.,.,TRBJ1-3,CGTGSSGNTIYF,TGTGGGACGGGGAGCTCTGGAAACACCATATATTTT
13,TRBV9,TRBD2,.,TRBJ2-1,CASSESGGNEQFF,TGTGCCAGCAGCGAGTCGGGGGGGAATGAGCAGTTCTTC
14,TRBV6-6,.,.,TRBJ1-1,CASSRIDSNTEAFF,TGTGCCAGCAGTAGGATCGACAGTAACACTGAAGCTTTCTTT
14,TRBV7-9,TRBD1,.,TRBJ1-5,CASSLGQINQPQHF,TGTGCCAGCAGCCTGGGACAGATCAATCAGCCCCAGCATTTT
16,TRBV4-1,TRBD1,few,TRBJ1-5,CASSHRTGATVEAQHF,TGCGCCAGCAGCCACCGGACAGGGGCTACGGTAGAGGCCCAGCATTTT
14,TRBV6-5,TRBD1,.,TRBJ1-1,CASSFSGGPTEAFF,TGTGCCAGCAGTTTTTCAGGGGGCCCCACTGAAGCTTTCTTT
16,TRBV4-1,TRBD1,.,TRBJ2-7,CASSQDPGQLLREQYF,TGCGCCAGCAGCCAAGATCCGGGACAGCTCCTACGAGAGCAGTACTTC
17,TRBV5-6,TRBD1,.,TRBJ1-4,CASSSEIRDRGNEKLFF,TGTGCCAGCAGCTCGGAAATACGGGACAGGGGAAATGAAAAACTGTTTTTT
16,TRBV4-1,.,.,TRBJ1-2,CASSQRDDSLNYGYTF,TGCGCCAGCAGCCAAAGAGACGACAGCCTTAACTATGGCTACACCTTC
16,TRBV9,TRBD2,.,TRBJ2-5,CASSARGLAGGETQYF,TGTGCCAGCAGCGCGAGGGGACTAGCGGGAGGGGAGACCCAGTACTTC
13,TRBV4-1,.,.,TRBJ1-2,CASSQEGGDGYTF,TGCGCCAGCAGCCAAGAAGGAGGCGATGGCTACACCTTC
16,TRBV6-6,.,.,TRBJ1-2,CASNHEGADYTYGYTF,TGTGCCAGCAACCACGAGGGCGCGGATTACACCTATGGCTACACCTTC
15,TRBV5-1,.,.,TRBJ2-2,CASSLGAWDTGELFF,TGCGCCAGCAGCTTGGGGGCCTGGGACACCGGGGAGCTGTTTTTT
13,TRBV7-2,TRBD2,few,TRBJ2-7,CASSLAGEGEQYF,TGTGCCAGCAGCTTAGCGGGGGAGGGCGAGCAGTACTTC
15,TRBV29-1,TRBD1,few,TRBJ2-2,CSVESGQEDTGELFF,TGCAGCGTTGAATCTGGACAGGAAGACACCGGGGAGCTGTTTTTT
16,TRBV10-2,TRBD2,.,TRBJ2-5,CASSVGLAGSQETQYF,TGCGCCAGCAGTGTAGGTCTAGCGGGGAGCCAAGAGACCCAGTACTTC
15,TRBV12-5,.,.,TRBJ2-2,CASGLVESVSGELFF,TGTGCTAGTGGTTTGGTCGAGTCGGTGTCCGGGGAGCTGTTTTTT
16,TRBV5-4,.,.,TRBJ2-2,CASSLGSRGNTGELFF,TGTGCCAGCAGCTTGGGGTCCAGGGGAAACACCGGGGAGCTGTTTTTT
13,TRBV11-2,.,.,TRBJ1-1,CASSPQSNTEAFF,TGTGCCAGCAGCCCACAATCGAACACTGAAGCTTTCTTT
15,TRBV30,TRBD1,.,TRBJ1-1,CAWSTGQAGNTEAFF,TGTGCCTGGAGTACCGGACAGGCTGGGAACACTGAAGCTTTCTTT
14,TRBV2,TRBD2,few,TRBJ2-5,CASSATSGGETQYF,TGTGCCAGCAGTGCGACTAGCGGGGGAGAGACCCAGTACTTC
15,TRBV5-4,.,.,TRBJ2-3,CASSRALGATDTQYF,TGTGCCAGCAGTCGGGCGCTGGGGGCCACAGATACGCAGTATTTT
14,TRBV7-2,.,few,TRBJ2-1,CASSLVHRNNEQFF,TGTGCCAGCAGCTTAGTTCACAGGAACAATGAGCAGTTCTTC
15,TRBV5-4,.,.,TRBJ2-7,CASSLPRAPSYEQYF,TGTGCCAGCAGCTTGCCGAGGGCGCCTTCCTACGAGCAGTACTTC
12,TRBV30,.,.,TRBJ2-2,CAWSAQHGELFF,TGTGCCTGGAGTGCCCAACACGGGGAGCTGTTTTTT
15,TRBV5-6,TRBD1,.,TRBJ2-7,CASSWTGTGGIEQYF,TGTGCCAGCAGCTGGACCGGGACAGGGGGTATCGAGCAGTACTTC
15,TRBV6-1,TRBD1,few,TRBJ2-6,CASITGDTGANVLTF,TGTGCCAGCATTACAGGGGACACTGGGGCCAACGTCCTGACTTTC
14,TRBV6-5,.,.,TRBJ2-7,CASSESRGSYEQYF,TGTGCCAGCAGTGAATCCAGGGGCTCCTACGAGCAGTACTTC
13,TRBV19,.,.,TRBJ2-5,CASSARHQETQYF,TGTGCCAGTAGTGCCCGACATCAAGAGACCCAGTACTTC
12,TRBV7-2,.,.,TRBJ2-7,CASSRTGYEQYF,TGTGCCAGCAGCCGTACAGGGTACGAGCAGTACTTC
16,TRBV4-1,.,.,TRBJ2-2,CASSQFTGTNTGELFF,TGCGCCAGCAGCCAATTTACCGGGACGAACACCGGGGAGCTGTTTTTT
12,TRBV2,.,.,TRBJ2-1,CASSLLDNEQFF,TGTGCCAGCAGCCTTCTAGACAATGAGCAGTTCTTC
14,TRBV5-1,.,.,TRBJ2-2,CASSLDRNTGELFF,TGCGCCAGCAGCTTGGACAGAAACACCGGGGAGCTGTTTTTT
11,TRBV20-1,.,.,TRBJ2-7,CSAGGGYEQYF,TGCAGTGCTGGAGGAGGTTACGAGCAGTACTTC
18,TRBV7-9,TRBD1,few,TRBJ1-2,CASSYPRGQGVTNYGYTF,TGTGCCAGCAGCTACCCCCGGGGACAGGGGGTAACTAACTATGGCTACACCTTC
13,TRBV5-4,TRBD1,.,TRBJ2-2,CASGQGSIGELFF,TGTGCCAGCGGACAGGGTAGTATCGGGGAGCTGTTTTTT
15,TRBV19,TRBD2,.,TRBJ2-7,CASTPGTSGRYEQYF,TGTGCCAGTACCCCCGGGACTAGCGGGAGGTACGAGCAGTACTTC
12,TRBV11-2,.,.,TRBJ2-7,CASSSGYYEQYF,TGTGCCAGCAGCTCAGGTTACTACGAGCAGTACTTC
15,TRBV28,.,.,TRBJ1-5,CASSPLNSISQPQHF,TGTGCCAGCAGCCCCCTAAACAGTATCAGTCAGCCCCAGCATTTT
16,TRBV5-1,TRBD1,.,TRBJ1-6,CASSGAGGNYNSPLHF,TGCGCCAGCAGTGGGGCAGGGGGTAATTATAATTCACCCCTCCACTTT
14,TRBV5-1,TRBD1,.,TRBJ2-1,CASSFRTGFYEQFF,TGCGCCAGCAGCTTCCGGACAGGGTTCTATGAGCAGTTCTTC